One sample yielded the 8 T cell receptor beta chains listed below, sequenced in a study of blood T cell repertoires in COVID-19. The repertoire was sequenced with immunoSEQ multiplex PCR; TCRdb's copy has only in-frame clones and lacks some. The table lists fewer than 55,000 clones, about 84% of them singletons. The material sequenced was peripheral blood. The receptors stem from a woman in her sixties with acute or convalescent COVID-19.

CDR3 bases: TGTGCCAGCAGTCCCTCTGTCTCACCCCTCCACTTT. As protein: CASSPSVSPLHF. The chain links TRBV12-3 or TRBV12-4 to TRBJ1-6; D is unclear. Trimming shortened V by 5 bases and J by 10 bases, and 9 bases separated the two germline ends. The CDR3 is 12 residues long.

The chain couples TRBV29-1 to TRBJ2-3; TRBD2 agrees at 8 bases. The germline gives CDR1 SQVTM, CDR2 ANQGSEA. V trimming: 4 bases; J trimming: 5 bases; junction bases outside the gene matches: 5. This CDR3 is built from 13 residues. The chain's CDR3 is CSVGSGIKDTQYF. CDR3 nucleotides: TGCAGCGTTGGTAGCGGGATAAAAGATACGCAGTATTTT.

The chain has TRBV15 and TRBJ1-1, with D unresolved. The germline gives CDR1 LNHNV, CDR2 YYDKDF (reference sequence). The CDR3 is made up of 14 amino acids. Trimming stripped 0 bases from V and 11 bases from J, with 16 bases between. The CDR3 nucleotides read TGTGCCACCAGCAGAGATGGAGCATTGACGGGTGCTTTCTTT. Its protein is CATSRDGALTGAFF. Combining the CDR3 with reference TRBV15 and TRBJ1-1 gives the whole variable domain DAMVIQNPRYQVTQFGKPVTLSCSQTLNHNVMYWYQQKSSQAPKLLFHYYDKDFNNEADTPDNFQSRRPNTSFCFLDIRSPGLGDTAMYLCATSRDGALTGAFFGQGTRLTVV.

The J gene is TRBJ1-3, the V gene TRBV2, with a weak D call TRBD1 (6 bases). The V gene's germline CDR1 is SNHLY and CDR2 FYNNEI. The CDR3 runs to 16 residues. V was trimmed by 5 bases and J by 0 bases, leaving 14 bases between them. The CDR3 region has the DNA TGTGCCAGCAGTCGCCGGACAGACAGCTCTGGAAACACCATATATTTT. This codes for CASSRRTDSSGNTIYF.

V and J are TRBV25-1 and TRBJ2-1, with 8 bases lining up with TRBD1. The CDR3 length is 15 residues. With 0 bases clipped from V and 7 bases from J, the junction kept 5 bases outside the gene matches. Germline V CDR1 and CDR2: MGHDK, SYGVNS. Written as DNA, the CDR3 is TGTGCCAGCAGTGAATATGGACAGGGAGTTAATGAGCAGTTCTTC. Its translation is CASSEYGQGVNEQFF.

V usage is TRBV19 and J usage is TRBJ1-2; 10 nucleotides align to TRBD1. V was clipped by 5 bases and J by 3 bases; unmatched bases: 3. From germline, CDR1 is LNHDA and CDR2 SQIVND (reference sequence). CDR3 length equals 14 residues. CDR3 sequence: CASSVDRGHYGYTF. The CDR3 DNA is TGTGCCAGTAGTGTTGACAGGGGGCACTATGGCTACACCTTC.

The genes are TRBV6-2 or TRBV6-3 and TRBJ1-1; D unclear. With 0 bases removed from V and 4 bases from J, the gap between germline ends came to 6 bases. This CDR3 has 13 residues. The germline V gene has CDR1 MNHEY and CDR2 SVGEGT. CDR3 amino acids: CASSYSPITEAFF. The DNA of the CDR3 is TGTGCCAGCAGTTACTCGCCTATCACTGAAGCTTTCTTT.

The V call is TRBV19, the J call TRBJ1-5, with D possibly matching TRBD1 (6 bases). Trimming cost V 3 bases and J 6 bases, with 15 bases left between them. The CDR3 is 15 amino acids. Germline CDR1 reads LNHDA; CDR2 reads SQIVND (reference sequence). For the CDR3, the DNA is TGTGCCAGTAGTATTTCAGTCACAGGGCGTCAGCCCCAGCATTTT. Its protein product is CASSISVTGRQPQHF.